This T cell receptor beta chain was profiled in a study of Ad26.COV2.S vaccination and SARS-CoV-2 variants. In the study overall: Participants got Ad26.COV2.S intramuscularly, once or twice 56 days apart. Notes on the study in general: Reportedly, spike-specific CD8+ and CD4+ T cell responses achieved substantial breadth once vaccination had taken place.

Profiled with immunoSEQ multiplex PCR; TCRdb holds only in-frame clones, not every one. The sample includes fewer than 500,000 clones, roughly 88% of them seen just once. A word on this clone: Its antigen is undetermined.

Treatment reported: roughly 18 received Ad26.COV2.S at low or high dose, single or two shots; about 5 received placebo; per-sample allocation not given. Sampling was performed 63 days after the first vaccine or placebo injection. As its vector, the vaccine had Ad26, which expressed Wuhan-strain SARS-CoV-2 spike. This CDR3 has 15 amino acids. V was pared by 6 bases and J by 4 bases, with 8 bases of the junction left unmatched. From germline, CDR1 is MDHEN and CDR2 SYDVKM. The chain has TRBV28 and TRBJ2-1, with 8 bases matching TRBD1. Specimen: peripheral blood, collected in a trial of Ad26.COV2.S vaccine versus placebo. This clonotype was obtained from a person between 18 and 65 years old who received the Ad26.COV2.S COVID-19 vaccine or a placebo. CDR3 sequence reads: CASSLDRGPYNEQFF. The CDR3 DNA sequence: TGTGCCAGCAGCTTAGACAGGGGCCCTTACAATGAGCAGTTCTTC.